The rows below give T cell receptor beta chains drawn from one sample of a study of cytomegalovirus exposure and HLA in healthy donors. The protocol was immunoSEQ multiplex PCR, while the TCRdb copy is restricted to in-frame clones and leaves out a portion. The sample has 150,000 to 200,000 clones, approximately 86% seen once. Input material: PBMCs. The source of these receptors is a woman in her late teens or twenties in good health and CMV-seronegative. Each CDR3 is given with its conserved first and last residue. The D gene is left open where the match is weak. Not every row has a clone size; where given, it reads once, few, many or a size class.

CDR3nt | CDR3aa | v_gene | d_gene | j_gene | abundance
TGTGCCAGCAGTCGTGGGGAGACAGGGTCCGAGCAGTACTTC | CASSRGETGSEQYF | TRBV5-8 | TRBD1 | TRBJ2-7 | NA
TGTGCCACCAGCAGAGCGCAGGGAAACTATGGCTACACCTTC | CATSRAQGNYGYTF | TRBV15 | NA | TRBJ1-2 | NA
TGTGCCAGCGGCGGGGGGGGCCTCCAAGAGACCCAGTACTTC | CASGGGGLQETQYF | TRBV5-4 | TRBD2 | TRBJ2-5 | NA
TGCGCCAGCAGCTTGACCGGGACACTTGAAGCTTTCTTT | CASSLTGTLEAFF | TRBV5-1 | NA | TRBJ1-1 | few
TGTGCCAGCAGGGACAATGAAGCTTTCTTT | CASRDNEAFF | TRBV6-1 | NA | TRBJ1-1 | NA
TGTGCCAGCAGTTTGACTAGCGTTGATGAGCAGTTCTTC | CASSLTSVDEQFF | TRBV28 | TRBD2 | TRBJ2-1 | NA
TGCGCCAGCAGTGAGTCGACAGGGGTGGAGCCCCAGCATTTT | CASSESTGVEPQHF | TRBV10-2 | TRBD1 | TRBJ1-5 | NA
TGCGCCAGCAGCTTGGGGGACAGGGTCACAGATACGCAGTATTTT | CASSLGDRVTDTQYF | TRBV5-1 | TRBD1 | TRBJ2-3 | NA
TGTGCCAGCAGTCCCCGGACCCGTCGGGGCGAGCAGTACTTC | CASSPRTRRGEQYF | TRBV6-6 | NA | TRBJ2-7 | NA
TGCGCCAGCAGCGGATGGGGACTATGGAGCTCCTACAATGAGCAGTTCTTC | CASSGWGLWSSYNEQFF | TRBV5-1 | TRBD2 | TRBJ2-1 | NA
TGCGCCAGCAGCCAAGGCAGCGGGACCGCTGAGCAGTTCTTC | CASSQGSGTAEQFF | TRBV4-1 | TRBD2 | TRBJ2-1 | NA
TGTGCCAGCTTGGGACAGTTTAATGAAAAACTGTTTTTT | CASLGQFNEKLFF | TRBV2 | TRBD1 | TRBJ1-4 | few
TGCGCCAGCACTAAAACTAGCGGGAGTGGGGAGCTGTTTTTT | CASTKTSGSGELFF | TRBV5-1 | TRBD2 | TRBJ2-2 | NA
TGTGCCAGCAGCTTGCGGGAGGAGCTGTTTTTT | CASSLREELFF | TRBV5-8 | NA | TRBJ2-2 | NA
TGTGCCAGCTCACCTCGACAGTACACTGAAGCTTTCTTT | CASSPRQYTEAFF | TRBV18 | NA | TRBJ1-1 | NA
TGTGCCAGCACTTCCGCCGGGACAGGGGATGGCTACACCTTC | CASTSAGTGDGYTF | TRBV6-1 | TRBD1 | TRBJ1-2 | NA
TGTGCCAGCAGTTACTCTAGGACAGAACAGCCCCAGCATTTT | CASSYSRTEQPQHF | TRBV6-6 | NA | TRBJ1-5 | few
TGTGCCAGCAGCTCCCGGACAGGGGGCCTCTACGAGCAGTACTTC | CASSSRTGGLYEQYF | TRBV13 | TRBD1 | TRBJ2-7 | NA
TGTGCCAGCAGCCTGGGACAGGGCTACTCCTACAATGAGCAGTTCTTC | CASSLGQGYSYNEQFF | TRBV5-6 | TRBD1 | TRBJ2-1 | NA
TGTGCCAGCAAAAACCACCCAGAATGGTCCACAGATACGCAGTATTTT | CASKNHPEWSTDTQYF | TRBV27 | NA | TRBJ2-3 | NA
TGCGCCAGCAGCTTGGCTCGGGGGACAGGGAATGAGCAGTTCTTC | CASSLARGTGNEQFF | TRBV5-1 | TRBD1 | TRBJ2-1 | NA
TGTGCCAGCAGCTTATCTGGACTAGCGGGAGCCTCCTACAATGAGCAGTTCTTC | CASSLSGLAGASYNEQFF | TRBV7-9 | TRBD2 | TRBJ2-1 | NA
TGTGCCAGCAGCCAAGAACAGGGGGCCGAGGAGCAGTACTTC | CASSQEQGAEEQYF | TRBV14 | TRBD1 | TRBJ2-7 | NA
TGTGCCAGCAGCTTAGTGGGCGGGAGGTTCTACAATGAGCAGTTCTTC | CASSLVGGRFYNEQFF | TRBV7-8 | TRBD2 | TRBJ2-1 | NA
TGTGCCAGCAGCGGACCCGGGACTAGCGGGGGGCCCCGCACAGATACGCAGTATTTT | CASSGPGTSGGPRTDTQYF | TRBV5-6 | TRBD2 | TRBJ2-3 | NA
TGTGCCAGCAGAGGGACTACACTAGAGACCCAGTACTTC | CASRGTTLETQYF | TRBV2 | TRBD2 | TRBJ2-5 | NA
TGCGCCAGCAAACGTACAGGGGAACTCTCCTATGGCTACACCTTC | CASKRTGELSYGYTF | TRBV5-1 | TRBD1 | TRBJ1-2 | few
TGCGCCAGCAGCTTACCGGACAGGGGGAACGCCGGGGAGCTGTTTTTT | CASSLPDRGNAGELFF | TRBV5-1 | TRBD1 | TRBJ2-2 | NA
TGTGCCAGCAGCCAAGATGGGAGCGGTGAGTTCTTC | CASSQDGSGEFF | TRBV14 | NA | TRBJ2-1 | NA
TGTGCCAGTAGTATCAAGACTGTTAACACTGAAGCTTTCTTT | CASSIKTVNTEAFF | TRBV19 | NA | TRBJ1-1 | NA
TGCGCCAGCAGCCCCCGGGGGACAGGGCGGAATGAGCAGTTCTTC | CASSPRGTGRNEQFF | TRBV5-1 | TRBD1 | TRBJ2-1 | NA
TGCAGCGCCCAGGACAGGGGGAACACTGAAGCTTTCTTT | CSAQDRGNTEAFF | TRBV29-1 | TRBD1 | TRBJ1-1 | NA
TGTGCCAGCAGTTATGGACAGGGGGACATGAACACTGAAGCTTTCTTT | CASSYGQGDMNTEAFF | TRBV6-5 | TRBD1 | TRBJ1-1 | NA
TGTGCCAGCAGATTAGGCGACGGGGACACCCTCCACTTT | CASRLGDGDTLHF | TRBV7-2 | NA | TRBJ1-6 | NA
TGTGCCAGCAGCCCGGGACAGGCTGACGAAAAACTGTTTTTT | CASSPGQADEKLFF | TRBV5-4 | TRBD1 | TRBJ1-4 | once
TGTGCCAGCAGTAGGGGTTACGGCTACACCTTC | CASSRGYGYTF | TRBV28 | NA | TRBJ1-2 | NA
TGCGCCAGCAGCTTTCAGGCTCCGGGGCAAGAGACCCAGTACTTC | CASSFQAPGQETQYF | TRBV5-1 | NA | TRBJ2-5 | NA
TGTGCCAGCCGTAGCGGGAGCTCCTACAATGAGCAGTTCTTC | CASRSGSSYNEQFF | TRBV11-2 | TRBD2 | TRBJ2-1 | NA
TGTGCCATCAGTGACCCAGGGGGAGTCGCTGAAGCTTTCTTT | CAISDPGGVAEAFF | TRBV10-3 | TRBD1 | TRBJ1-1 | NA
TGTGCCAGCAGCTTGGCCGGAGGGGGGGGCAATCAGCCCCAGCATTTT | CASSLAGGGGNQPQHF | TRBV5-6 | NA | TRBJ1-5 | NA
TGCGCCAGCAGCCAAGGACTAGCGGGGGCGGATGAGCAGTTCTTC | CASSQGLAGADEQFF | TRBV4-1 | TRBD2 | TRBJ2-1 | NA